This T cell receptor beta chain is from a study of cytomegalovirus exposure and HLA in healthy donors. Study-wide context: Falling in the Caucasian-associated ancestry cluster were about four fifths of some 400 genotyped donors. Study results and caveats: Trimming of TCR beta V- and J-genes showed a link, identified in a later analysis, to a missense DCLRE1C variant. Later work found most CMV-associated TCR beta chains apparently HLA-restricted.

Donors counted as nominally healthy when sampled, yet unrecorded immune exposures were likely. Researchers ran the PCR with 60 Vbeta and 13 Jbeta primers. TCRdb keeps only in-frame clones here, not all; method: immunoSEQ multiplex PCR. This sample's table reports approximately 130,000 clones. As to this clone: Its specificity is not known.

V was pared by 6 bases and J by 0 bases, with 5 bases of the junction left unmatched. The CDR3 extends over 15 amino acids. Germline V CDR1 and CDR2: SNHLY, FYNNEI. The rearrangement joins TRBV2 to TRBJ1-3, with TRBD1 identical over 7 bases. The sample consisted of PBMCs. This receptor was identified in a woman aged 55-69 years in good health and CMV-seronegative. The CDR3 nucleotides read TGTGCCAGCAGAGACAGGGTTTACTCTGGAAACACCATATATTTT. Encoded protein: CASRDRVYSGNTIYF.